This T cell receptor beta chain was sequenced in a study of shared clonotypes between healthy human individuals. Study results and limitations: Several donors showed sharing of around 5% of naive CD4 clonotypes.

The assay ran at deep level. TCRdb's copy holds only in-frame clones and misses some; the assay was immunoSEQ multiplex PCR. The repertoire holds roughly 2,300,000 clones, with 92% as singletons. For this clone: Its antigen is not known.

V gave up 1 base and J gave up 3 bases, with 18 bases separating them. Germline loops: CDR1 MGHRA, CDR2 YSYEKL. The CDR3 has 17 amino acids. This TCR was sampled from a man aged 18 to 30 in good health. Some clones in this sample may be carry-over from other donors' samples. The chain carries TRBV4-1 and TRBJ1-1, with D maybe TRBD1 (5 bases). Input material: naive CD4+ T cells from PBMCs. The subset is: CD45RA+ positively selected. CDR3 nucleotide sequence: TGCGCCAGCAGCCAAGTAAGAGGGAGGACGGGGGACACTGAAGCTTTCTTT. The encoded protein is CASSQVRGRTGDTEAFF.